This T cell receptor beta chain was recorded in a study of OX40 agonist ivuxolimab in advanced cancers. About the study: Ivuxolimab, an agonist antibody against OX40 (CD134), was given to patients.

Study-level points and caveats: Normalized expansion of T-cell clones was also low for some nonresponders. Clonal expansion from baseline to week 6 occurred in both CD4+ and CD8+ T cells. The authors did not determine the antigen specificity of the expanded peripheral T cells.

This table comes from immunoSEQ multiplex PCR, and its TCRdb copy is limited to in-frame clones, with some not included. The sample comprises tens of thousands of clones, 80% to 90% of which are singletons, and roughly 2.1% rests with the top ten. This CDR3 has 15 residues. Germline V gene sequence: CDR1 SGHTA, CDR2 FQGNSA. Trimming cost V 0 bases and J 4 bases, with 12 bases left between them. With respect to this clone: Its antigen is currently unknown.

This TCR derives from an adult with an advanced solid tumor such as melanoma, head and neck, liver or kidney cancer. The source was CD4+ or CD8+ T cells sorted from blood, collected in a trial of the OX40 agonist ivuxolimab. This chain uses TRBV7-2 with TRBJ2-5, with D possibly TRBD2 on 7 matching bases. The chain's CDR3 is CASSLAGGGGETQYF. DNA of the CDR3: TGTGCCAGCAGCTTAGCGGGGGGAGGGGGAGAGACCCAGTACTTC.